The clone carrying this T cell receptor (beta chain) is a singleton in its sample. Its matching antigen is unknown. The entry originates in a study of OX40 agonist ivuxolimab in advanced cancers. Study results and caveats: Low normalized T-cell clonal expansion was additionally recorded for some nonresponders.

The CDR3 is made up of 17 amino acids. The germline V gene has CDR1 MNHEY and CDR2 SMNVEV (reference sequence). The V segment lost 6 bases and the J segment 0 bases; nucleotides outside the gene matches: 10. Sequencing was performed with immunoSEQ multiplex PCR; in TCRdb, only in-frame clones are kept and a portion is missing. The sample records tens of thousands of clones, about 77% being singletons. V and J are TRBV27 and TRBJ2-2; the match to TRBD2 covers 7 bases. Source: CD4+ or CD8+ T cells sorted from blood, taken in a trial of the OX40 agonist ivuxolimab. This sequence originates from an adult with an advanced solid tumor such as melanoma, head and neck, liver or kidney cancer. The DNA of the CDR3 is TGTGCCAGCAGCCGGGACTACCTGTTCGCGAACACCGGGGAGCTGTTTTTT. It specifies CASSRDYLFANTGELFF.